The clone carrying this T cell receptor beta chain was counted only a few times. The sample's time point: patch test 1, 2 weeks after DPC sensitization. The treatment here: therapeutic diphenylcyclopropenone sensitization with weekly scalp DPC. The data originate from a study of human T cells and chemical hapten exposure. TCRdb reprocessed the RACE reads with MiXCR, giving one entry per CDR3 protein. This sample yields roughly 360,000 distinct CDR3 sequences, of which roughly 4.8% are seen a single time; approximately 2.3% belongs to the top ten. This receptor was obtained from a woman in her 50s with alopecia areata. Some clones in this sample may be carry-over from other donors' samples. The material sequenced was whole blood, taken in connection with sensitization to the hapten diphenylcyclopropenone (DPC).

The CDR3 DNA sequence: TGCAGTGCTAGAGATTACAGGGATAACACCGGGGAGCTGTTTTTT. Translation gives CSARDYRDNTGELFF. The V call is TRBV20-1, the J call TRBJ2-2, with D maybe TRBD1 (6 bases). Germline assignment: CDR1 DFQATT and CDR2 SNEGSKA (reference sequence). Deletions cut 0 bases from V and 2 bases from J, with 10 bases between. The CDR3 length is 15 residues.